The clone carrying this T cell receptor beta chain has a count of ten or more. TRAV- and TRBV-specific primers, spanning alpha and beta chains, primed first-strand cDNA. Using a constant-region primer together with a V-primer adapter, TCRs were subjected to about 18 PCR cycles of amplification. TCRdb used MiXCR to reprocess the reads, holding one entry per CDR3 protein. The table lists tens of thousands of distinct CDR3 sequences, 15% to 20% of them singletons, with less than 3% in the top ten. The data originate from a study of low-dose radiotherapy and immunotherapy resistance in tumors. Time point of the sample: before trial treatment. Donors were administered nivolumab, ipilimumab, aspirin and low-dose cyclophosphamide, together with low-dose radiotherapy. Germline V gene lookup returns CDR1 SGHTA and CDR2 FQGNSA. V shed 5 bases, J shed 5 bases, and the junction held 5 bases outside the gene matches. This CDR3 spans 14 amino acids.

The source of this sequence is a male donor with prostate cancer. The genes are TRBV7-2 and TRBJ2-7; 11 positions match TRBD1. This specimen consisted of PBMCs, obtained before treatment. The CDR3 coding sequence is TGTGCCAGCAGCCGGGGACAGGGGGTGGACGAGCAGTACTTC. Encoded protein: CASSRGQGVDEQYF.